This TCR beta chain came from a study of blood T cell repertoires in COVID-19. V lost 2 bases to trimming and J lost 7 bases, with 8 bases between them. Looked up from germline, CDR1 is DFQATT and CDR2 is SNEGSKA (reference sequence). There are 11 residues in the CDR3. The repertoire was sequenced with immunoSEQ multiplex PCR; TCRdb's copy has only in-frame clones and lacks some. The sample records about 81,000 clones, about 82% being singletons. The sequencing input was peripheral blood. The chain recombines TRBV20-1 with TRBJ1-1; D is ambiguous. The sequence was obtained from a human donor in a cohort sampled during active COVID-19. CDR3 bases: TGCAGTGCTAGAAATCAGAATGAAGCTTTCTTT. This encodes CSARNQNEAFF.